The 14 T cell receptor beta chains below were found in one sample sequenced in a study of CD4 and CD8 cells across lung adenocarcinoma regions. TCRdb itself ran the PCR reads through MiXCR, one entry per CDR3 protein. The repertoire consists of 3,500 or so distinct CDR3 sequences, with approximately 46% occurring once and the leading ten covering approximately 49%. Sample: CD8+ T cells from the center of a lung tumor. The source of these receptors is a male donor with lung adenocarcinoma. The CD4 and CD8 labels of this study may be unreliable.

This clonotype occurred a few times. This sequence joins TRBV6-1 and TRBJ2-2, with D perhaps matching TRBD1 or TRBD2 (5 bases each). In germline, CDR1 is MNHNS, CDR2 SASEGT. V was trimmed by 8 bases and J by 6 bases, leaving 13 bases between them. The CDR3 spans 13 residues. The CDR3 sequence is CASRGQGAGELFF. The CDR3, as DNA: TGTGCCAGCCGAGGGCAAGGGGCCGGGGAGCTGTTTTTT.

This chain connects TRBV6-1 to TRBJ2-1; TRBD2 aligns across 8 bases. Germline values: CDR1 MNHNS, CDR2 SASEGT. There are 11 residues in the CDR3. V shed 11 bases, J shed 5 bases, and the junction held 2 bases outside the gene matches. The CDR3: CAGGGHNEQFF. For the CDR3, the DNA is TGTGCCGGCGGGGGGCACAATGAGCAGTTCTTC.

In this sample, this clonotype turned up a few times. This chain connects TRBV6-1 to TRBJ2-7; D gene ambiguous. CDR1 MNHNS and CDR2 SASEGT come from the germline V gene. Trimming left V 5 bases short and J 7 bases short, with 15 bases between. This CDR3 is 13 amino acids long. The CDR3 region has the DNA TGTGCCAGCAGTCGCGAGCCTCCTACGGAGCAGTACTTC. This codes for CASSREPPTEQYF.

Within the sample, this clonotype is medium-sized (0.01 to 0.1%). The gene calls are TRBV6-1 and TRBJ1-1, with 8 bases aligning to TRBD1. V lost 6 bases to trimming and J lost 2 bases; unmatched junction nucleotides: 5. CDR1 is MNHNS, CDR2 SASEGT, per germline. The CDR3 is 14 residues long. As DNA, the CDR3 is TGTGCCAGCAGATGGACAGGGCTAAACACTGAAGCTTTCTTT. Its protein product is CASRWTGLNTEAFF.

This sequence joins TRBV6-5 and TRBJ2-6; D possibly uses TRBD1 or TRBD2 (5 bases each). The V gene lost 0 bases and the J gene lost 2 bases, with 5 bases spanning the gap. Germline loops: CDR1 MNHEY, CDR2 SVGAGI. The CDR3 loop spans 15 amino acids. In DNA form, the CDR3 reads TGTGCCAGCAGTTACTCGGGGGCTGGGGCCAACGTCCTGACTTTC. Its translation: CASSYSGAGANVLTF.

This clonotype is labeled medium-sized (0.01 to 0.1%). V is TRBV27 and J is TRBJ1-5; D not certain. Looked up from germline, CDR1 is MNHEY and CDR2 is SMNVEV (reference sequence). V was clipped by 4 bases and J by 1 base, with 5 bases between them. CDR3 length: 13 amino acids. The CDR3 DNA follows: TGTGCCAGCAGTTCTTGGAGCAATCAGCCCCAGCATTTT. Protein product: CASSSWSNQPQHF.

This clonotype was counted between two and nine times. The chain has TRBV6-1 and TRBJ2-1, with D unclear. The end of the DNA aligns better with TRBJ2-7, so the J call may be wrong. Germline CDR1 reads MNHNS; CDR2 reads SASEGT. The CDR3 loop spans 16 amino acids. For the CDR3, the DNA is TGTGCCAGCAGTGCCCCCTTAGCAGACGCGGCCTACGAGCAGTACTTC. Its protein product is CASSAPLADAAYEQYF.

Judged by abundance, this clonotype is medium-sized. A much larger clone lies a single base off, so this may be a read error. The chain links TRBV6-1 to TRBJ2-1; TRBD2 is a possible D gene (5 bases). The germline V gene has CDR1 MNHNS and CDR2 SASEGT. The CDR3 totals 12 residues. V lost 10 bases and J lost 10, with 17 bases in between. In nucleotides, the CDR3 is TGTGCCACCCGCTCGCGGAGGCGGGAGCAGTTCTTC. It encodes CATRSRRREQFF.

This clonotype has only a few counts. The chain couples TRBV10-1 to TRBJ2-5; 7 bases align to TRBD2. Germline lookup yields CDR1 WNHNN and CDR2 SYGVQD (reference sequence). The CDR3 is 14 residues long. V shed 0 bases and J 10 bases; nucleotides not matched to a gene: 8. The CDR3 here is CASSESGTTRGQYF. DNA for the CDR3: TGCGCCAGCAGTGAGTCGGGGACTACGAGAGGCCAGTACTTC.

Only a few counts were recorded for this clonotype. This may be a read error: a much more frequent sequence differs by one nucleotide. V is TRBV6-5 and J is TRBJ2-5, with 8 nucleotides matching TRBD2. Germline V gives CDR1 MNHEY, CDR2 SVGAGI. The CDR3 spans 16 residues. V lost 2 bases and J lost 11; bases outside the gene matches: 16. The DNA for the CDR3 is TGTGCCAGCAGTTACGGGGGCGGGAGGACCTACAATGAGCAGTACTTC. This sequence encodes CASSYGGGRTYNEQYF.

The chain has TRBV19 and TRBJ2-2; 10 nucleotides agree with TRBD2. The J segment lost 8 bases and the V segment lost 4 bases, leaving 4 bases of the junction unmatched. CDR1 LNHDA and CDR2 SQIVND come from the germline V gene (reference sequence). The CDR3 totals 14 residues. In DNA form, the CDR3 reads TGTGCCAGTAGTAATCTAGCGGGAGCGGGGGAGCTGTTTTTT. Protein: CASSNLAGAGELFF. Together with reference TRBV19 and TRBJ2-2, the CDR3 gives the full variable domain: DGGITQSPKYLFRKEGQNVTLSCEQNLNHDAMYWYRQDPGQGLRLIYYSQIVNDFQKGDIAEGYSVSREKKESFPLTVTSAQKNPTAFYLCASSNLAGAGELFFGEGSRLTVL.

This clonotype is medium-sized in the sample. The chain joins TRBV7-2 to TRBJ2-1; D is undetermined. The DNA end is a closer match to TRBJ2-7, so the J assignment may be wrong. This CDR3 has 13 residues. CDR1 is SGHTA, CDR2 FQGNSA, per germline. CDR3 sequence (DNA): TGTGCCAGCAGCAAGCCTGGGTCCTACGAGCAGTACTTC. Amino acid sequence: CASSKPGSYEQYF.

A few counts support this clonotype. The rearrangement joins TRBV27 to TRBJ1-2; the D is unclear. This CDR3 is built from 15 residues. CDR1 MNHEY and CDR2 SMNVEV come from the germline V gene (reference sequence). The V end was cut by 2 bases, the J end by 4 bases, with 14 bases between. The CDR3: CASSLGPTEFYGYTF. DNA for the CDR3: TGTGCCAGCAGTTTAGGGCCGACCGAATTCTATGGCTACACCTTC.

This clonotype has a single count. This chain connects TRBV5-6 to TRBJ2-3, with TRBD1 matching 9 bases. The germline V gene has CDR1 SGHDT and CDR2 YYEEEE. V lost 3 bases and J lost 5; bases outside the gene matches: 10. This CDR3 region has 16 residues. The CDR3 DNA sequence: TGTGCCAGCAGCTGGAGAACAGGGGGCGTCATAGATACGCAGTATTTT. Amino acids: CASSWRTGGVIDTQYF.